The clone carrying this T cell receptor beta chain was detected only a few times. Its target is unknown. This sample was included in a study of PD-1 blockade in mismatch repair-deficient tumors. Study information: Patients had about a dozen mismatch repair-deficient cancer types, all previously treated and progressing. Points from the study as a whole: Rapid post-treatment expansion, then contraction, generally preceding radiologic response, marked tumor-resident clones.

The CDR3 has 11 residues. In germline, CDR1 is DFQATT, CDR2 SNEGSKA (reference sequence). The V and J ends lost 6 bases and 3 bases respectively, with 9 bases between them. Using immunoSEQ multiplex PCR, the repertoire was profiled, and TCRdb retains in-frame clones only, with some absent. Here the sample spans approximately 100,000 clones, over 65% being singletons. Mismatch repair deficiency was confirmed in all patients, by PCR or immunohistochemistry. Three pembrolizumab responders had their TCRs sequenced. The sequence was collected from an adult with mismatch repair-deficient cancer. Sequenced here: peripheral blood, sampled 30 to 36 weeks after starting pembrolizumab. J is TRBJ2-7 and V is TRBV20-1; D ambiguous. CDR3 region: CSASADYEQYF. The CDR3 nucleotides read TGCAGTGCGAGTGCCGACTACGAGCAGTACTTC.